This T cell receptor (beta chain) was sequenced in a study of persistence of HIV-infected CD4 T cells. The stimulus was an HIV-1 Gag 15-mer peptide pool, 0.95 to 1 ug/peptide/mL. CD40L/CD69 double-negative CD45RO-high memory CD4+ T cells were collected. The immunoSEQ assay was version 4, run in survey mode. Sequenced by immunoSEQ multiplex PCR; TCRdb stores in-frame clones only, minus some. The sample has about 36,000 clones, over 75% seen once. About this clone itself: As yet, its antigen is unknown.

Study-wide points: Bulk TCR data could not be restricted to HIV-1-infected CMV-responding cells.

Germline V gene data show CDR1 as MDHEN and CDR2 as SYDVKM. The ends were cut back, 5 bases at V and 11 bases at J, with 18 bases in the middle. The CDR3 consists of 13 residues. This TCR was recovered from an adult with HIV. The donor label of this sample is uncertain. The sample consisted of cultured CD4+ T cells from PBMCs, taken from a patient who received antiretroviral therapy. This chain joins TRBV28 and TRBJ1-2, with D possibly TRBD1 on 5 matching bases. The CDR3 DNA sequence: TGTGCCAGCAGTCTCGGGACGGCCTATCTTTACACCTTC. Translation gives CASSLGTAYLYTF.